These 30 T cell receptor beta chains came from one sample sequenced in a study of glioma-infiltrating T cells. The iRepertoire nested amplicon-rescue multiplex PCR amplified TCR alpha and beta CDR3s from RNA. Via MiXCR, TCRdb re-called the multiplex PCR reads, giving one row per CDR3 protein. The sample lists around 120,000 distinct CDR3 sequences; about 25% were seen once. The source material was glioma tissue, nonneoplastic brain tissue, or PBMCs (not recorded which). These receptors came from a human donor with low-grade glioma or glioblastoma, undergoing nonglioma brain surgery, or in good health (not recorded which).

The sample holds a few counts of this clonotype. The chain's CDR3 is CSARPSGGNPYNEQFF. CDR3 nucleotides: TGCAGTGCTAGGCCTAGCGGGGGGAATCCCTACAATGAGCAGTTCTTC. This chain links TRBV20-1 with TRBJ2-1; the match to TRBD2 covers 11 bases. The CDR3 spans 16 residues. Losses at the gene ends were 3 bases for V and 2 bases for J; bases not matched to a gene: 6. Germline V gene data show CDR1 as DFQATT and CDR2 as SNEGSKA (reference sequence).

This clonotype was recorded at least ten times. The DNA of the CDR3 is TGTGCCAGCCTCCCCCGGACAGGTGGGAAATGGACCCAGTACTTC. It yields the protein CASLPRTGGKWTQYF. This chain joins TRBV6-1 and TRBJ2-5; TRBD1 agrees at 7 bases. V lost 8 bases to trimming and J lost 7 bases; unmatched junction nucleotides: 16. CDR3 size: 15 residues. Germline-derived CDR1 and CDR2 are MNHNS and SASEGT.

CDR3 bases: TGTGCCAGCAGAAGAGGGAATGAAAAACTGTTTTTT. Amino acids: CASRRGNEKLFF. This sequence joins TRBV7-2 and TRBJ1-4; D gene unclear. Trimming took 6 bases from V and 5 from J, leaving 7 bases between them. The CDR3 spans 12 residues. The germline V gene has CDR1 SGHTA and CDR2 FQGNSA.

About this clonotype: A single base separates this from a much larger clone, so it may be a read error. V gene TRBV20-1 combines with J gene TRBJ2-1; 8 bases map to TRBD2. Germline values: CDR1 DFQATT, CDR2 SNEGSKA (reference sequence). Germline trimming cut 7 bases from V and 13 bases from J; bases unmatched to any gene: 6. The CDR3 totals 10 residues. The CDR3 nucleotides are TGCAGTGATAATGCGGGGGGTCAGTTCTTC. Translating it yields CSDNAGGQFF.

The chain is built from TRBV24-1 and TRBJ2-1, with 7 bases identical to TRBD2. The CDR3 sequence is 15 residues long. Trimming at V came to 6 bases and at J to 6 bases, leaving 10 bases not matched to a gene. CDR1 KGHDR and CDR2 SFDVKD come from the germline V gene. The CDR3 DNA follows: TGTGCCACCAGTCAACTAGGACTAGGGAGCAATGAGCAGTTCTTC. Translation gives CATSQLGLGSNEQFF.

Many counts were recorded for this clonotype. The chain carries TRBV20-1 and TRBJ2-3; 11 bases align to TRBD1. The CDR3 has 14 residues. Germline values: CDR1 DFQATT, CDR2 SNEGSKA (reference sequence). Trimming removed 6 bases from V and 5 bases from J; junction bases left unmatched: 7. This chain's CDR3 is CSAPGQGARDTQYF. CDR3 nucleotide sequence: TGCAGTGCCCCAGGACAGGGGGCTAGAGATACGCAGTATTTT.

This clonotype was observed a few times. The chain uses TRBV7-2 and TRBJ1-3; D call uncertain. The CDR3 runs 13 residues. Germline V gene lookup returns CDR1 SGHTA and CDR2 FQGNSA. The V end was cut by 2 bases, the J end by 2 bases, with 4 bases between. The CDR3: CASSLQTGNTIYF. Here the CDR3 DNA reads TGTGCCAGCAGCTTACAGACTGGAAACACCATATATTTT. Supplemented by reference TRBV7-2 and TRBJ1-3, the full variable domain reads GAGVSQSPSNKVTEKGKDVELRCDPISGHTALYWYRQSLGQGLEFLIYFQGNSAPDKSGLPSDRFSAERTGGSVSTLTIQRTQQEDSAVYLCASSLQTGNTIYFGEGSWLTVV.

This clonotype appeared many times. The junction departs from the called germline gene at one end, perhaps through a read error. This chain uses TRBV7-3 with TRBJ2-1; D unclear. The germline V gene has CDR1 SGHTA and CDR2 FQGTGA. The CDR3 loop spans 13 amino acids. This CDR3 reads CASSPVGYSEQFF. CDR3 in DNA: TGTGCCAGCAGCCCCGTGGGCTACAGTGAGCAGTTCTTC.

V gene TRBV6-1 combines with J gene TRBJ1-1; D not resolved. CDR3 length: 11 residues. Trimming took off 8 bases at V and 5 bases at J, with 9 bases between the two ends. The germline V gene encodes CDR1 MNHNS and CDR2 SASEGT. CDR3 protein: CASGGRTEAFF. The CDR3 nucleotides are TGTGCCAGCGGTGGCCGGACTGAAGCTTTCTTT.

This clonotype has at least ten counts. The chain employs TRBV28 and TRBJ1-5, with 8 bases matching TRBD1. The CDR3 sequence is 14 residues long. Germline values: CDR1 MDHEN, CDR2 SYDVKM. Unmatched junction bases numbered 0, after V lost 0 bases and J lost 5 bases. CDR3 region: CASSLWTGDQPQHF. The DNA for the CDR3 is TGTGCCAGCAGTTTATGGACAGGGGATCAGCCCCAGCATTTT.

This clonotype was counted many times. The V and J genes are TRBV25-1 and TRBJ2-5, with 8 bases that match TRBD2. Unmatched junction bases numbered 4, after V lost 5 bases and J lost 2 bases. Germline V lookup: CDR1 MGHDK, CDR2 SYGVNS. The CDR3 loop spans 14 amino acids. The CDR3 is CASSRPSGQETQYF. CDR3 coding DNA: TGTGCCAGCAGTAGACCTAGCGGGCAAGAGACCCAGTACTTC.

The chain employs TRBV2 and TRBJ1-6; 11 nucleotides agree with TRBD1. Germline lookup yields CDR1 SNHLY and CDR2 FYNNEI. The CDR3 runs 15 residues. Trimming removed 7 bases from V and 7 bases from J; junction bases left unmatched: 6. This chain's CDR3 is CASTDRDRGNSPLHF. The CDR3, as DNA: TGTGCCAGCACGGACCGGGACAGGGGGAATTCACCCCTCCACTTT.

This clonotype showed up just a few times. V gene TRBV20-1 combines with J gene TRBJ2-2, with 7 positions matching TRBD1. V shed 7 bases and J 9 bases; nucleotides not matched to a gene: 14. The CDR3 has 14 amino acids. CDR1 is DFQATT, CDR2 SNEGSKA, per germline (reference sequence). CDR3 DNA: TGCAGTGTTTCGGGACAGAGGGACCCGTGGGAGCTGTTTTTT. Its translation: CSVSGQRDPWELFF.

The genes are TRBV12-3 or TRBV12-4 and TRBJ1-4; 7 bases are shared with TRBD1. The junction had 7 bases not matched to a gene; V was cut back by 8 bases and J by 7 bases. This CDR3 is 13 amino acids long. This CDR3 is CASGRQGGEKLFF. Here the CDR3 DNA reads TGTGCCAGCGGGAGACAGGGAGGTGAAAAACTGTTTTTT.

This clonotype occurred many times. The rearrangement uses TRBV27 and TRBJ1-2; D might be TRBD1 (6 bases). V lost 2 bases to trimming and J lost 10 bases, with 11 bases between them. Germline lookup yields CDR1 MNHEY and CDR2 SMNVEV (reference sequence). The CDR3 runs 12 residues. This CDR3 is CASSLQGLFYTF. CDR3 bases: TGTGCCAGCAGTTTACAGGGGCTGTTCTACACCTTC.

This clonotype has just one count. Just one base apart from a much larger clone, this may be a read error. The rearrangement joins TRBV6-2 or TRBV6-3 to TRBJ2-5, with 9 nucleotides matching TRBD1. Germline V gene data show CDR1 as MNHEY and CDR2 as SVGEGT. The CDR3 is made up of 14 amino acids. The V gene end was trimmed by 10 bases and the J gene end by 4 bases; junction bases not matched to a gene: 10. CDR3 protein: CANSPGTGTETQYF. Written as DNA, the CDR3 is TGTGCCAACAGCCCCGGGACAGGGACAGAGACCCAGTACTTC.

About this clonotype itself: Since a much larger clone is just one base distant, this may be a read error. V gene TRBV15 combines with J gene TRBJ2-3; 9 bases map to TRBD2. This CDR3 region has 16 residues. The germline CDR1 and CDR2 sequences are LNHNV and YYDKDF (reference sequence). In nucleotides, the CDR3 is TGTGCCACCAGCAGAGAAAGCGGGGGGAACACAGGTACGCAGTATTTT. Translating it yields CATSRESGGNTGTQYF.

The V gene is TRBV9, the J gene TRBJ2-5; the D is unclear. The germline CDR1 and CDR2 sequences are SGDLS and YYNGEE. This CDR3 region has 14 residues. The V and J ends lost 4 bases and 4 bases respectively, with 14 bases between them. CDR3 region: CASSPLPGGETQYF. The DNA of the CDR3 is TGTGCCAGCAGCCCGCTACCCGGCGGAGAGACCCAGTACTTC.

The chain joins TRBV6-2 or TRBV6-3 to TRBJ1-1; a weak D match, TRBD1 (5 bases). The germline V and J ends were trimmed by 6 bases and 1 base, with 12 bases remaining between them. CDR3 size: 14 residues. Germline-derived CDR1 and CDR2 are MNHEY and SVGEGT. CDR3 sequence reads: CASSTLTGNTEAFF. The CDR3 region has the DNA TGTGCCAGCAGCACACTCACAGGGAACACTGAAGCTTTCTTT.

V usage is TRBV12-3 or TRBV12-4 and J usage is TRBJ2-5, with D perhaps matching TRBD2 (5 bases). The V and J ends lost 6 bases and 4 bases respectively, with 9 bases between them. This CDR3 spans 12 amino acids. The CDR3 nucleotides are TGTGCCAGCAGACTAGAGGGAGAGACCCAGTACTTC. Amino acid sequence: CASRLEGETQYF.

The chain is built from TRBV6-1 and TRBJ1-5; possible D gene TRBD1, 5 bases. V lost 7 bases and J lost 2, with 18 bases in between. This CDR3 spans 16 amino acids. Germline CDR1 reads MNHNS; CDR2 reads SASEGT. The DNA of the CDR3 is TGTGCCAGCAACAAGGGACGCTCATCGGGCAATCAGCCCCAGCATTTT. Encoded protein: CASNKGRSSGNQPQHF.

The rearrangement joins TRBV20-1 to TRBJ2-7, with 7 bases identical to TRBD2. The CDR3 runs 13 residues. CDR1 and CDR2 (germline): DFQATT, SNEGSKA (reference sequence). V gave up 0 bases and J gave up 7 bases; unmatched junction bases: 6. CDR3 in DNA: TGCAGTGCTAGAGACGTCCCCGGGGGGGAGCAGTACGTC. It translates to CSARDVPGGEQYV.

This clonotype was recorded many times. The CDR3 loop is CASSGRDRAVHEQYV. Written as DNA, the CDR3 is TGTGCCAGCAGTGGCCGGGACAGGGCTGTTCACGAGCAGTACGTC. The V call is TRBV6-1, the J call TRBJ2-7, with 9 bases fitting TRBD1. CDR1 and CDR2 from the germline V gene are MNHNS and SASEGT. The CDR3 consists of 15 residues. V lost 4 bases and J lost 5; bases outside the gene matches: 9.

This clonotype showed up many times. This sequence joins TRBV6-1 and TRBJ1-2; weak D call: TRBD1 (5 bases). Trimming stripped 8 bases from V and 4 bases from J, with 11 bases between. Germline V gene data show CDR1 as MNHNS and CDR2 as SASEGT. This CDR3 spans 12 amino acids. CDR3 bases: TGTGCCAGCTCGGACACACCCTATGGCTACACCTTC. As protein: CASSDTPYGYTF.

The chain has TRBV5-4 and TRBJ2-5; D is unclear. This CDR3 contains 13 residues. Germline CDR1 and CDR2: SGHNT and YYREEE (reference sequence). Deletions cut 1 base from V and 0 bases from J, with 4 bases between. CDR3 amino acids: CASSLPHQETQYF. Written as DNA, the CDR3 is TGTGCCAGCAGCTTGCCCCACCAAGAGACCCAGTACTTC.

There are a few counts of this clonotype. J is TRBJ1-1 and V is TRBV28; D might be TRBD1 (5 bases). CDR1 MDHEN and CDR2 SYDVKM come from the germline V gene. The ends were cut back, 7 bases at V and 4 bases at J, with 19 bases in the middle. This CDR3 comprises 15 residues. The CDR3 region is CASTTFGGLSTEAFF. The DNA of the CDR3 is TGTGCCAGCACCACATTCGGGGGACTGAGCACTGAAGCTTTCTTT.

This chain links TRBV7-9 with TRBJ1-1; 9 nucleotides agree with TRBD1. The V segment lost 5 bases and the J segment 6 bases; nucleotides outside the gene matches: 10. Germline CDR1 SEHNR, CDR2 FQNEAQ (reference sequence). CDR3 length equals 15 residues. The CDR3 is CASSPTPGQGSEAFF. The CDR3 DNA reads TGTGCCAGCAGCCCGACGCCGGGACAGGGATCTGAAGCTTTCTTT.

This chain joins TRBV18 and TRBJ2-7; 12 nucleotides agree with TRBD2. The germline gives CDR1 KGHSH, CDR2 LQKENI. The CDR3 loop spans 16 amino acids. The CDR3 sequence: CASSPKTSGSSHEQYV. The CDR3 DNA is TGTGCCAGCTCACCTAAGACTAGCGGGAGCTCCCACGAGCAGTACGTC.

Turning to this clonotype: Possible read error: a much larger clone is one base away. The J gene is TRBJ2-5, the V gene TRBV6-9, with D perhaps matching TRBD1 or TRBD2 (5 bases each). From germline, CDR1 is MNHGY and CDR2 SVAAGI. The CDR3 runs 14 residues. V gave up 3 bases and J gave up 4 bases, with 12 bases separating them. CDR3 nucleotide sequence: TGTGCCAGCAGTTACGGGACGGAGGTAGAGACCCAGTACTTC. Its translation: CASSYGTEVETQYF.

This clonotype was counted many times. This chain joins TRBV28 and TRBJ1-1, with 12 nucleotides matching TRBD1. J lost 6 bases, V lost 4 bases, and 3 bases had no gene match. Germline loops: CDR1 MDHEN, CDR2 SYDVKM. CDR3 size: 14 residues. CDR3 loop: CASSWGQGAAEAFF. The CDR3 region has the DNA TGTGCCAGCAGTTGGGGACAGGGGGCCGCTGAAGCTTTCTTT.